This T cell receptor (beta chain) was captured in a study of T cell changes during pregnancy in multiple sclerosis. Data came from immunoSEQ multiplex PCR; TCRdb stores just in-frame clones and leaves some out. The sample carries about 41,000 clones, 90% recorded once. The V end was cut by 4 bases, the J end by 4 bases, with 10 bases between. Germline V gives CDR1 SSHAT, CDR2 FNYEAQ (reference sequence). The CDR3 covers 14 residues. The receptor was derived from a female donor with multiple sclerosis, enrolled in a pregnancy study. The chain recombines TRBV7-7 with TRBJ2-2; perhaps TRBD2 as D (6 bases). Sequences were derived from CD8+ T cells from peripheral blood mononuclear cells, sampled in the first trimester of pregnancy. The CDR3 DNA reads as TGTGCCAGCAGCTCGGGACTCGGCACCGGGGAGCTGTTTTTT. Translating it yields CASSSGLGTGELFF.